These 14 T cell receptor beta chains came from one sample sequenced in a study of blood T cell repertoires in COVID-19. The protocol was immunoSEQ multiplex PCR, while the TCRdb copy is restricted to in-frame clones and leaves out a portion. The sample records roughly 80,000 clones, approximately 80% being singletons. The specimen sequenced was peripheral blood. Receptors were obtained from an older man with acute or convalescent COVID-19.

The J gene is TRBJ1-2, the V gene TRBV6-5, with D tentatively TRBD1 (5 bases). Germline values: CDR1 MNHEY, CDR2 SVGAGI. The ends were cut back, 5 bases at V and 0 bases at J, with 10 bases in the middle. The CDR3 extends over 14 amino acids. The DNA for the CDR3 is TGTGCCAGCAGTCCACGGACATCTAACTATGGCTACACCTTC. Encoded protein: CASSPRTSNYGYTF.

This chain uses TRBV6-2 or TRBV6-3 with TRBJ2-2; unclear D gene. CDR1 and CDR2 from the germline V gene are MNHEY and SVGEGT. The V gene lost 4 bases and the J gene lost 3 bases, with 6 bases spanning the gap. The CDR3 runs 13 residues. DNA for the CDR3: TGTGCCAGCAGTTTCACATACACCGGGGAGCTGTTTTTT. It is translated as CASSFTYTGELFF.

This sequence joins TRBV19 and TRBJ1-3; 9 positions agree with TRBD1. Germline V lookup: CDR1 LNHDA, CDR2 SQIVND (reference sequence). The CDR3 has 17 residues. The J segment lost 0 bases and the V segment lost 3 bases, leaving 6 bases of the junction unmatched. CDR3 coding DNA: TGTGCCAGTAGTATTGGGGGGACAGGGAACTCTGGAAACACCATATATTTT. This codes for CASSIGGTGNSGNTIYF.

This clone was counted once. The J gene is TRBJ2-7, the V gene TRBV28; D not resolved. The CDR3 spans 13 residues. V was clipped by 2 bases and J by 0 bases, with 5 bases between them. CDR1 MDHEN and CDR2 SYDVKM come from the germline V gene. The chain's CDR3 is CASSLHSSYEQYF. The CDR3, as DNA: TGTGCCAGCAGTTTACACAGCTCCTACGAGCAGTACTTC. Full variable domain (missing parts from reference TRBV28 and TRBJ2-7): DVKVTQSSRYLVKRTGEKVFLECVQDMDHENMFWYRQDPGLGLRLIYFSYDVKMKEKGDIPEGYSVSREKKERFSLILESASTNQTSMYLCASSLHSSYEQYFGPGTRLTVT.

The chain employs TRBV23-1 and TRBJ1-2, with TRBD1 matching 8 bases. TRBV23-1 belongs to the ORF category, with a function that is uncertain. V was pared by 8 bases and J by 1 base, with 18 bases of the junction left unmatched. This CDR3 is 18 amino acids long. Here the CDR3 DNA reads TGCGCCAGCCCTTCCAACTACACGGGGACAGGAAATAACTATGGCTACACCTTC. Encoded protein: CASPSNYTGTGNNYGYTF.

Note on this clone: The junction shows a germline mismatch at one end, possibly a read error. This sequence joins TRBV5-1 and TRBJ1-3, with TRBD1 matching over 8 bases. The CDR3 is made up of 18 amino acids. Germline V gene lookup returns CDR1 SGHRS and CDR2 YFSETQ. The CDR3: CANSFDRDRSSSGNTIYF. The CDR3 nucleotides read TGCGCCAACAGCTTTGACCGGGACAGGTCGTCCTCTGGAAACACCATATATTTT.

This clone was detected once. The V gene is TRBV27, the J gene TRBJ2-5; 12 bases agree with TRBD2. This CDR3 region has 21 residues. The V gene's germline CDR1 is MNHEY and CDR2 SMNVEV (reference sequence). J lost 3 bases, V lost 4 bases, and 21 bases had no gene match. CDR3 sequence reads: CASSSSGQFGLAGYPEETQYF. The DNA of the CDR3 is TGTGCCAGCAGTTCCTCGGGACAGTTTGGACTAGCGGGGTACCCAGAAGAGACCCAGTACTTC.

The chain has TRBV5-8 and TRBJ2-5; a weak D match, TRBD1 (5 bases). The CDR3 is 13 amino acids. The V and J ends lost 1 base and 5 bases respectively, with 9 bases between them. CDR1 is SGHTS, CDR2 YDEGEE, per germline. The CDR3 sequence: CASSLRGWETQYF. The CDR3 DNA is TGTGCCAGCAGCTTGAGGGGCTGGGAGACCCAGTACTTC.

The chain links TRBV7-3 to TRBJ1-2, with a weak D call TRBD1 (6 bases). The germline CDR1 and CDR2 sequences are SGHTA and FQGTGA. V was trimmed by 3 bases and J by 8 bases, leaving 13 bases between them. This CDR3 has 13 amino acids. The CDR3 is CASSFNRDEGYTF. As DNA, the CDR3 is TGTGCCAGCAGCTTTAACAGGGACGAGGGCTACACCTTC. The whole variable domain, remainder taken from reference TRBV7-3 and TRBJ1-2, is GAGVSQTPSNKVTEKGKYVELRCDPISGHTALYWYRQSLGQGPEFLIYFQGTGAADDSGLPNDRFFAVRPEGSVSTLKIQRTERGDSAVYLCASSFNRDEGYTFGSGTRLTVV.

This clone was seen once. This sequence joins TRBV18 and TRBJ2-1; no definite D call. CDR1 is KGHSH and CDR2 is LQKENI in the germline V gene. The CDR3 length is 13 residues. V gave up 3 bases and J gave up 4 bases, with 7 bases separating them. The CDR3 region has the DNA TGTGCCAGCTCACCCGAGGTTTACAATGAGCAGTTCTTC. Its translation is CASSPEVYNEQFF.

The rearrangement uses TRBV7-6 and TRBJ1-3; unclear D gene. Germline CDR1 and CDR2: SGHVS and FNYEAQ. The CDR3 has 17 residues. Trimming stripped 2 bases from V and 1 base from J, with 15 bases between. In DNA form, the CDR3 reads TGTGCCAGCAGCTTATCGATCAGGTCTTCTTCTGGAAACACCATATATTTT. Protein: CASSLSIRSSSGNTIYF.

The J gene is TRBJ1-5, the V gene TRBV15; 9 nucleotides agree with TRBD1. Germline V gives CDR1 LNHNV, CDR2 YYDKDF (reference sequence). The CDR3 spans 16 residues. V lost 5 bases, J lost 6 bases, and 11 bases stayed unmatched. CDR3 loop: CATSSPGQGFGQPQHF. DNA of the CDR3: TGTGCCACCAGCTCACCGGGACAGGGCTTCGGTCAGCCCCAGCATTTT.

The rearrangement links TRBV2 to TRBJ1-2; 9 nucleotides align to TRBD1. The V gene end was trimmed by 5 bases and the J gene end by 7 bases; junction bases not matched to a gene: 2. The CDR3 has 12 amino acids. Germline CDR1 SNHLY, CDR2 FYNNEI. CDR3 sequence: CASSTGGIGYTF. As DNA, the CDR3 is TGTGCCAGCAGTACAGGGGGCATTGGCTACACCTTC.

This chain's CDR3 is CASSELTGGSGGNTIYF. CDR3 sequence (DNA): TGTGCCAGCAGTGAACTGACAGGGGGCTCAGGTGGAAACACCATATATTTT. The chain uses TRBV6-1 and TRBJ1-3; 10 bases are shared with TRBD1. V lost 2 bases and J lost 3; bases outside the gene matches: 7. CDR3 length: 17 residues. The germline V gene has CDR1 MNHNS and CDR2 SASEGT.